These T cell receptor beta chains were read from a single sample in a study of cytomegalovirus exposure and HLA in healthy donors. The protocol was immunoSEQ multiplex PCR, while the TCRdb copy is restricted to in-frame clones and leaves out a portion. The sample lists about 250,000 clones, more than 70% occurring once. Sequencing was done on a sample of PBMCs. Every receptor here comes from a boy aged 5 to 17 in good health and CMV-seronegative. CDR3s include the opening cysteine and the closing phenylalanine or tryptophan. The D gene is left open where the match is weak. For some rows the clone size is stated as once, few or many, or as a class when expanded; others skip it.

j_call	v_call	clone_size	d_call	cdr3_aa	cdr3_nt
TRBJ1-1	TRBV15	.	.	CATSRALSRGPNTEAFF	TGTGCCACCAGCAGAGCTTTAAGTCGGGGTCCGAACACTGAAGCTTTCTTT
TRBJ2-7	TRBV7-9	.	.	CASSLPDRREQYF	TGTGCCAGCAGCTTACCGGACCGGAGGGAGCAGTACTTC
TRBJ1-2	TRBV7-3	few	TRBD1	CASSPDRGYGYTF	TGTGCCAGCAGCCCGGACAGGGGCTATGGCTACACCTTC
TRBJ1-6	TRBV5-6	.	TRBD1	CASSRQGLYNSPLHF	TGTGCCAGCAGCAGACAGGGGCTCTATAATTCACCCCTCCACTTT
TRBJ1-1	TRBV5-1	.	.	CASSWPPGVIGTEAFF	TGCGCCAGCAGCTGGCCCCCCGGGGTTATAGGCACTGAAGCTTTCTTT
TRBJ1-1	TRBV30	.	.	CACPRAGVLTEAFF	TGTGCCTGCCCCAGGGCCGGAGTACTCACTGAAGCTTTCTTT
TRBJ2-7	TRBV5-1	once	.	CASSWQGINEQYF	TGCGCCAGCAGCTGGCAGGGGATCAACGAGCAGTACTTC
TRBJ2-7	TRBV5-4	.	TRBD1	CASSPGQGASYEQYF	TGTGCCAGCAGTCCTGGACAGGGGGCTTCCTACGAGCAGTACTTC
TRBJ1-1	TRBV13	.	.	CASSFKGLEAFF	TGTGCCAGCAGCTTCAAGGGGCTTGAAGCTTTCTTT
TRBJ2-7	TRBV28	.	TRBD2	CASSGVAGTYEQYF	TGTGCCTCAAGCGGGGTAGCGGGGACCTACGAGCAGTACTTC
TRBJ2-7	TRBV27	.	.	CASSRSTRSGLRNYEQYF	TGTGCCAGCAGCCGATCTACCCGCAGCGGACTCAGAAACTACGAGCAGTACTTC
TRBJ1-1	TRBV11-2	.	TRBD1	CASSFDRVFPEAFF	TGTGCCAGCAGCTTTGACAGGGTTTTCCCTGAAGCTTTCTTT
TRBJ2-4	TRBV29-1	.	TRBD1	CSVEDRVGKNIQYF	TGCAGCGTCGAGGACAGGGTCGGCAAAAACATTCAGTACTTC
TRBJ1-1	TRBV20-1	.	.	CSAREATEAFF	TGCAGTGCTAGAGAGGCAACTGAAGCTTTCTTT
TRBJ1-4	TRBV30	.	TRBD1	CAWEKGAREKLFF	TGTGCCTGGGAAAAGGGGGCAAGGGAAAAACTGTTTTTT
TRBJ2-1	TRBV6-1	.	.	CASSEVSGASGNEQFF	TGTGCCAGCAGTGAAGTCTCAGGGGCCTCGGGCAATGAGCAGTTCTTC
TRBJ1-3	TRBV5-6	few	TRBD1	CASSLVGQGSGNTIYF	TGTGCCAGCAGCTTGGTGGGACAGGGCTCTGGAAACACCATATATTTT
TRBJ1-5	TRBV7-3	.	.	CASATVGVNQPQHF	TGTGCCAGCGCCACCGTGGGAGTGAATCAGCCCCAGCATTTT
TRBJ2-7	TRBV4-2	.	.	CASSQVQGGEYEQYF	TGTGCCAGCAGCCAAGTCCAGGGCGGTGAGTACGAGCAGTACTTC
TRBJ2-7	TRBV5-6	.	.	CASSWGLDEQYF	TGTGCCAGCAGCTGGGGCCTGGACGAGCAGTACTTC
TRBJ2-1	TRBV6-6	.	.	CASSYGYGNEQFF	TGTGCCAGCAGTTATGGGTACGGGAATGAGCAGTTCTTC
TRBJ1-1	TRBV6-1	.	TRBD1	CASSEAPDRGKAFF	TGTGCCAGCAGTGAAGCTCCGGACAGGGGAAAAGCTTTCTTT
TRBJ1-2	TRBV19	.	TRBD1	CASSSLETGNYGYTF	TGTGCCAGTAGTTCTCTTGAGACAGGGAACTATGGCTACACCTTC
TRBJ2-3	TRBV5-6	.	TRBD2	CASSLPDLSGRTDTQYF	TGTGCCAGCAGCTTGCCCGACCTTAGCGGGAGAACAGATACGCAGTATTTT
TRBJ2-7	TRBV5-4	.	TRBD2	CASSPGTSGRGITEQYF	TGTGCCAGCAGCCCGGGGACTAGCGGGAGAGGGATTACCGAGCAGTACTTC
TRBJ2-4	TRBV7-6	.	TRBD2	CASSSGLAGGPAKNIQYF	TGTGCCAGCAGCTCGGGACTAGCGGGGGGGCCGGCCAAAAACATTCAGTACTTC
TRBJ1-2	TRBV2	few	.	CASYRVNYGYTF	TGTGCCAGTTACAGGGTAAACTATGGCTACACCTTC